This T cell receptor (beta chain) was identified during a study of T-cell reconstitution after alpha-beta-depleted transplantation in children. Findings and caveats of the study: About two months after transplant, alpha-beta T cells reportedly came from several hundred expanded graft clones. Surviving thymic progenitors and recipient T cells were the source of high TCRbeta diversity at day 60 in some patients. At one year after transplant, newly produced T cells mostly accounted for T-cell counts and diversity.

This clonotype showed up just a few times. Its antigen remains unidentified. Germline loops: CDR1 LGHNA, CDR2 YSLEER. The CDR3 is 14 amino acids. V was trimmed by 3 bases and J by 9 bases, leaving 15 bases between them. The authors prepared the TCRbeta library with unique molecular identifiers. TCRdb called the PCR reads again in MiXCR, with one record for every CDR3 protein. Among 440,000 or so distinct CDR3 sequences, over 40% were seen once, and the ten largest hold 27%. The chain employs TRBV4-3 and TRBJ1-5; perhaps TRBD1 as D (5 bases). This clonotype was obtained from a girl aged 2-10 years with aplastic anemia, due to receive a stem cell transplant. The material was PBMCs, obtained before TCRalphabeta/CD19-depleted stem cell transplant. CDR3 residues: CASSHQTEMGPQHF. The CDR3 DNA reads as TGCGCCAGCAGCCACCAGACAGAAATGGGGCCCCAGCATTTT.